The entry below gives a single T cell receptor (beta chain) sequence along with its context. As yet, its antigen is unknown. Using immunoSEQ multiplex PCR, the repertoire was profiled, and TCRdb retains in-frame clones only, with some absent. The sample contains approximately 330,000 clones, over 90% of which appear only once. As for time point: blood from clinic visit 5 months post-surgery; TSC patient then seizure free. The sequenced cases were selected for having the highest brain T cell transcript signatures. Patients received at least one anti-epileptic drug before surgery. These data are taken from a study of brain T cells in children with intractable seizures. General study findings and limits: Patients' HCMV serostatus was unknown; virus specificity rests on CDR3 similarity alone.

Trimming took 4 bases from V and 7 from J; bases not matched to a gene: 4. This CDR3 spans 13 amino acids. The V gene's germline CDR1 is SGHDT and CDR2 YYEEEE. The sample here was peripheral blood, taken approximately 5 months after surgery. The sequence derives from a boy less than two years old with tuberous sclerosis and intractable seizures. The chain couples TRBV5-6 to TRBJ1-2, with 10 bases matching TRBD1. The CDR3 sequence: CASSEGDRGGYTF. The CDR3 DNA follows: TGTGCCAGCAGCGAAGGGGACAGGGGTGGCTACACCTTC.